The 30 T cell receptor beta chains presented below share a single source sample, sequenced in a study of blood T cell repertoires in COVID-19. The method was immunoSEQ multiplex PCR; TCRdb's version includes in-frame clones alone and lacks a portion of them. The data contain 150,000 to 250,000 clones, around 79% of them seen just once; the ten biggest clones take up under 7%. Sequenced sample: peripheral blood. The receptors were sampled from a woman aged 40 to 50 with COVID-19, enrolled during active disease.

This rearrangement joins TRBV19 to TRBJ1-1; tentatively, D is TRBD1 (6 bases). The V gene lost 5 bases and the J gene lost 8 bases, with 12 bases spanning the gap. The CDR3 length is 12 residues. Germline V gene data show CDR1 as LNHDA and CDR2 as SQIVND (reference sequence). The CDR3 sequence: CASSLQGPEAFF. Here the CDR3 DNA reads TGTGCCAGTAGTCTACAGGGCCCGGAAGCTTTCTTT.

The chain links TRBV10-3 to TRBJ2-1, with a weak D call TRBD2 (6 bases). Trimming took 11 bases from V and 8 from J, leaving 16 bases between them. Per the germline V gene, CDR1 is ENHRY and CDR2 is SYGVKD. The CDR3 totals 12 residues. CDR3 bases: TGTGCCGCCCGGGGGTCCCCCCATGAGCAGTTCTTC. It yields the protein CAARGSPHEQFF.

The rearrangement uses TRBV9 and TRBJ2-7, with 8 bases matching TRBD2. Germline CDR1 is SGDLS and CDR2 is YYNGEE. The CDR3 loop spans 15 amino acids. V shed 5 bases, J shed 5 bases, and the junction held 12 bases outside the gene matches. CDR3 amino acids: CASSAAGGGFHEQYF. The CDR3 DNA sequence: TGTGCCAGCAGTGCCGCGGGCGGGGGGTTTCACGAGCAGTACTTC.

The chain has TRBV27 and TRBJ1-3, with D possibly matching TRBD1 (6 bases). V dropped 2 bases and J dropped 0 bases, with 8 bases sitting between them. CDR3 length: 15 amino acids. Germline CDR1 MNHEY, CDR2 SMNVEV (reference sequence). CDR3 bases: TGTGCCAGCAGTTTACAGGGGTACTCTGGAAACACCATATATTTT. Amino acids: CASSLQGYSGNTIYF.

The table lists this clone with a count of one. The chain has TRBV6-5 and TRBJ2-1, with a tentative D call TRBD1 (5 bases). The CDR3 has 14 amino acids. Trimming took 8 bases from V and 0 from J, leaving 11 bases between them. Per the germline V gene, CDR1 is MNHEY and CDR2 is SVGAGI. In DNA form, the CDR3 reads TGTGCCAGCGGAGTAGACAGCTCCTACAATGAGCAGTTCTTC. Translating it yields CASGVDSSYNEQFF.

The V gene is TRBV28, the J gene TRBJ1-1, with TRBD1 matching over 8 bases. V shed 5 bases and J 3 bases; nucleotides not matched to a gene: 2. Germline-derived CDR1 and CDR2 are MDHEN and SYDVKM. CDR3 length equals 13 residues. The CDR3 DNA is TGTGCCAGCAGTGGGACAGGTTACACTGAAGCTTTCTTT. Protein product: CASSGTGYTEAFF. Variable domain in full (rest from reference TRBV28 and TRBJ1-1): DVKVTQSSRYLVKRTGEKVFLECVQDMDHENMFWYRQDPGLGLRLIYFSYDVKMKEKGDIPEGYSVSREKKERFSLILESASTNQTSMYLCASSGTGYTEAFFGQGTRLTVV.

In its sample, this clone was seen once. Additional DNA sequences in this sample encode the identical CDR3. The genes are TRBV5-1 and TRBJ1-1, with D perhaps matching TRBD1 (6 bases). Germline loops: CDR1 SGHRS, CDR2 YFSETQ. This CDR3 region has 14 residues. The germline V and J ends were trimmed by 1 base and 4 bases, with 11 bases remaining between them. The CDR3 is CASSLSQGSTEAFF. DNA for the CDR3: TGCGCCAGCAGCTTGTCGCAGGGGAGCACTGAAGCTTTCTTT.

This rearrangement joins TRBV18 to TRBJ1-6; unclear D gene. Trimming stripped 2 bases from V and 12 bases from J, with 8 bases between. CDR3 length: 12 amino acids. Germline V gene lookup returns CDR1 KGHSH and CDR2 LQKENI. CDR3 coding DNA: TGTGCCAGCTCACCATCAGATCGACCCCTCCACTTT. Its translation: CASSPSDRPLHF.

The V and J genes are TRBV5-1 and TRBJ1-4; 11 bases are a match to TRBD1. The CDR3 consists of 15 residues. V shed 4 bases and J 7 bases; nucleotides not matched to a gene: 6. The germline CDR1 and CDR2 sequences are SGHRS and YFSETQ. DNA of the CDR3: TGCGCCAGCAGCCGAGGGACAGGGGGAACTGAAAAACTGTTTTTT. Translated, it gives CASSRGTGGTEKLFF.

V and J are TRBV30 and TRBJ2-2, with D unresolved. Between the trimmed V and J ends, which lost 0 bases and 1 base, there was a span of 12 bases. The germline gives CDR1 GTSNPN, CDR2 SVGIG (reference sequence). The CDR3 extends over 16 amino acids. This CDR3 reads CAWSVNPPGNTGELFF. In DNA form, the CDR3 reads TGTGCCTGGAGTGTAAATCCTCCAGGGAACACCGGGGAGCTGTTTTTT.

In this sample, this clone turned up once. This chain uses TRBV12-3 or TRBV12-4 with TRBJ1-1; D gene ambiguous. V dropped 3 bases and J dropped 2 bases, with 4 bases sitting between them. This CDR3 comprises 12 residues. DNA of the CDR3: TGTGCCAGCAGTTTTACAAACACTGAAGCTTTCTTT. This encodes CASSFTNTEAFF.

The rearrangement links TRBV9 to TRBJ1-2; TRBD1 agrees at 11 bases. Per germline, CDR1 SGDLS and CDR2 YYNGEE. The V gene end was trimmed by 4 bases and the J gene end by 12 bases; junction bases not matched to a gene: 8. The CDR3 extends over 13 amino acids. The CDR3, as DNA: TGTGCCAGCAGCCCCCGGGACAGGGGGGATCACACCTTC. Translated, it gives CASSPRDRGDHTF.

This clone was detected only once. The gene calls are TRBV2 and TRBJ1-6; D unresolved. Deletions cut 6 bases from V and 7 bases from J, with 13 bases between. This CDR3 contains 14 residues. Germline loops: CDR1 SNHLY, CDR2 FYNNEI. The CDR3 nucleotides read TGTGCCAGCAGACCGTCAGGCGCCAATTCACCCCTCCACTTT. Its translation is CASRPSGANSPLHF.

The V call is TRBV10-3, the J call TRBJ2-7; 15 nucleotides agree with TRBD2. The CDR3 consists of 16 residues. In germline, CDR1 is ENHRY, CDR2 SYGVKD. V dropped 8 bases and J dropped 2; count of bases not matched to a gene: 7. CDR3 in amino acids: CAILGGLAGGTYEQYF. Here the CDR3 DNA reads TGTGCCATCCTAGGGGGACTAGCGGGGGGAACCTACGAGCAGTACTTC.

The chain links TRBV19 to TRBJ1-5; TRBD1 aligns across 7 bases. Germline V gene data show CDR1 as LNHDA and CDR2 as SQIVND (reference sequence). The ends lost 1 base at V and 4 bases at J; junction bases unmatched: 10. The CDR3 has 17 residues. The CDR3 bases are TGTGCCAGTAGTATAGCACCCAGGGGGTCTGGTAATCAGCCCCAGCATTTT. This sequence encodes CASSIAPRGSGNQPQHF.

The V and J genes are TRBV3-1 (or the pseudogene TRBV3-2) and TRBJ1-4; the match to TRBD1 covers 7 bases. CDR1 and CDR2 (germline): LGHDT, YNNKEL (reference sequence). J gave up 6 bases and V 3 bases, and 10 bases lay outside the gene matches. This CDR3 contains 16 residues. The DNA of the CDR3 is TGTGCCAGCAGCCAGGAACTGGAGGGGGCCTATGAAAAACTGTTTTTT. This encodes CASSQELEGAYEKLFF.

J is TRBJ2-7 and V is TRBV30; 11 positions match TRBD1. The junction had 8 bases not matched to a gene; V was cut back by 7 bases and J by 6 bases. The length of the CDR3 is 13 residues. Per germline, CDR1 GTSNPN and CDR2 SVGIG (reference sequence). CDR3 sequence reads: CASSTGQGVEQYF. CDR3 coding DNA: TGTGCCTCCTCGACGGGACAGGGGGTCGAGCAGTACTTC.

This clone was seen only once. The chain combines TRBV12-3 or TRBV12-4 with TRBJ1-6, with 8 positions matching TRBD1. This CDR3 contains 13 residues. V was clipped by 6 bases and J by 9 bases; unmatched bases: 4. The CDR3 protein is CASRSGGVSPLHF. The CDR3 bases are TGTGCCAGCAGGTCAGGGGGCGTTTCACCCCTCCACTTT.

The V and J genes are TRBV7-2 and TRBJ2-7; D might be TRBD2 (6 bases). The CDR3 spans 16 residues. V shed 4 bases and J shed 0 bases, with 16 bases lying between them. Per germline, CDR1 SGHTA and CDR2 FQGNSA. CDR3 sequence reads: CASSSREAVRSYEQYF. CDR3 in DNA: TGTGCCAGCAGCTCAAGGGAGGCCGTCCGCTCCTACGAGCAGTACTTC.

The CDR3 region is CASSLAGTGGLGAFF. In DNA form, the CDR3 reads TGTGCCAGCAGCTTAGCCGGGACAGGGGGTTTAGGGGCTTTCTTT. The chain employs TRBV7-2 and TRBJ1-1; the match to TRBD1 covers 11 bases. Germline V gene lookup returns CDR1 SGHTA and CDR2 FQGNSA. This CDR3 region has 15 residues. V trimming: 0 bases; J trimming: 11 bases; junction bases outside the gene matches: 8.

The rearrangement joins TRBV5-1 to TRBJ2-1, with 11 nucleotides matching TRBD2. This CDR3 has 16 amino acids. Germline lookup yields CDR1 SGHRS and CDR2 YFSETQ. V was clipped by 4 bases and J by 2 bases; unmatched bases: 5. CDR3 residues: CASSLETSGAYNEQFF. The CDR3 DNA is TGCGCCAGCAGCCTGGAGACTAGCGGGGCCTACAATGAGCAGTTCTTC.

The rearrangement links TRBV19 to TRBJ1-2, with 8 positions matching TRBD1. The length of the CDR3 is 15 residues. The V gene end was trimmed by 6 bases and the J gene end by 5 bases; junction bases not matched to a gene: 11. Germline CDR1 and CDR2: LNHDA and SQIVND (reference sequence). The CDR3 nucleotides read TGTGCCAGTAGCCTAGCCGGACAGGGACATTATGGCTACACCTTC. Translated: CASSLAGQGHYGYTF.

The chain joins TRBV14 to TRBJ2-4, with TRBD2 identical over 12 bases. The junction had 15 bases not matched to a gene; V was cut back by 4 bases and J by 2 bases. CDR1 and CDR2 (germline): SGHDN, FVKESK. The CDR3 runs 20 residues. The CDR3 reads CASSLPKRTSGTGTKNIQYF. In DNA form, the CDR3 reads TGTGCCAGCAGCCTTCCGAAGAGGACTAGCGGGACGGGAACCAAAAACATTCAGTACTTC.

V and J are TRBV10-2 and TRBJ2-1; possible D gene TRBD2, 11 bases. Germline V lookup: CDR1 WSHSY, CDR2 SAAADI. The CDR3 sequence is 18 residues long. V was clipped by 6 bases and J by 9 bases, with 30 bases between them. The CDR3 spells CASSRTGGLTSGRGEQFF. Here the CDR3 DNA reads TGCGCCAGCAGCAGGACAGGGGGGCTAACTAGCGGGAGAGGTGAGCAGTTCTTC.

This sequence joins TRBV5-8 and TRBJ2-2; D uncertain. This CDR3 spans 13 amino acids. Trimming stripped 5 bases from V and 8 bases from J, with 13 bases between. Germline V gives CDR1 SGHTS, CDR2 YDEGEE. In DNA, the CDR3 is TGTGCCAGCAGGTGGGCCGGTGGAGGGGAGCTGTTTTTT. Encoded protein: CASRWAGGGELFF.

The V gene is TRBV7-9, the J gene TRBJ2-1, with 10 bases identical to TRBD2. V gave up 3 bases and J gave up 7 bases; unmatched junction bases: 12. Germline V gene lookup returns CDR1 SEHNR and CDR2 FQNEAQ (reference sequence). The CDR3 contains 17 residues. The CDR3 sequence: CASSFPQASGSTNEQFF. CDR3 DNA: TGTGCCAGCAGCTTCCCCCAGGCTAGCGGGAGCACGAATGAGCAGTTCTTC.

This chain connects TRBV29-1 to TRBJ1-5; no reliable D call. Trimming took 7 bases from V and 4 from J, leaving 14 bases between them. The CDR3 has 13 residues. From germline, CDR1 is SQVTM and CDR2 ANQGSEA. In nucleotides, the CDR3 is TGCAGCGCGAGCGAGAACGGGAATCAGCCCCAGCATTTT. Its protein is CSASENGNQPQHF.

The rearrangement uses TRBV5-1 and TRBJ2-1, with 7 positions matching TRBD2. This CDR3 has 14 amino acids. Germline V gene lookup returns CDR1 SGHRS and CDR2 YFSETQ. V shed 0 bases and J 4 bases; nucleotides not matched to a gene: 1. This chain's CDR3 is CASSLVLAYNEQFF. The CDR3 DNA sequence: TGCGCCAGCAGCTTGGTACTAGCGTACAATGAGCAGTTCTTC.

This chain connects TRBV19 to TRBJ2-1; D is perhaps TRBD2 (5 bases). Germline values: CDR1 LNHDA, CDR2 SQIVND (reference sequence). This CDR3 region has 14 residues. Trimming removed 6 bases from V and 4 bases from J, with 13 bases in between. CDR3 region: CASRRAGPYNEQFF. The DNA of the CDR3 is TGTGCCAGTAGGCGTGCGGGCCCTTACAATGAGCAGTTCTTC.

The chain has TRBV4-1 and TRBJ1-5; D is perhaps TRBD1 (6 bases). V was cut by 3 bases and J by 3 bases, with 18 bases left in between. This CDR3 has 17 residues. The germline V gene has CDR1 MGHRA and CDR2 YSYEKL. Written as DNA, the CDR3 is TGCGCCAGCAGCCAGGGTCGTAACAGGGCGTACAATCAGCCCCAGCATTTT. Translated: CASSQGRNRAYNQPQHF.